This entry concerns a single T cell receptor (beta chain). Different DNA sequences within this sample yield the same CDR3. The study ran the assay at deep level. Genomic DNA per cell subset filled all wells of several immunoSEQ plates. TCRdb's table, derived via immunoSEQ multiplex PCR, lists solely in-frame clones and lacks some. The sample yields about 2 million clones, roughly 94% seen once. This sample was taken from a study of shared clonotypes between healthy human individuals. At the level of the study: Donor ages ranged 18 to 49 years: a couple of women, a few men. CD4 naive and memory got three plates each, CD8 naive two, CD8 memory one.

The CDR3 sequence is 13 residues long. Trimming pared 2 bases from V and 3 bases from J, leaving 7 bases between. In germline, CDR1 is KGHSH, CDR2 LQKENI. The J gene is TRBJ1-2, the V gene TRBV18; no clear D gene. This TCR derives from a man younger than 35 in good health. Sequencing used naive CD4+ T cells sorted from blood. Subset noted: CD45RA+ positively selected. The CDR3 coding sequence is TGTGCCAGCTCACCAAGCCAGGACTATGGCTACACCTTC. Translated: CASSPSQDYGYTF.